These 20 T cell receptor beta chains were sequenced from one sample in a study of graft-versus-host responses after intestinal transplantation. Repertoires were generated with immunoSEQ multiplex PCR, while TCRdb's copy carries only in-frame clones and drops some. Of about 39,000 clones listed, roughly 96% are singletons. Antigens for these TCRs are unknown. The source material was unstimulated CD8+ T cells sorted from spleen or lymph node cells, sampled before transplant. The receptors here all came from a human donor who was the organ donor for an intestinal transplant.

V and J are TRBV11-2 and TRBJ2-1, with 9 bases identical to TRBD2. The V gene's germline CDR1 is SGHAT and CDR2 FQNNGV. The CDR3 covers 15 residues. The ends lost 7 bases at V and 8 bases at J; junction bases unmatched: 12. In DNA form, the CDR3 reads TGTGCCAGCACCCCGGGCGGGGGGGTTTATGATGAGCAGTTCTTC. It is translated as CASTPGGGVYDEQFF.

The chain carries TRBV4-2 and TRBJ2-1, with 11 bases identical to TRBD2. This CDR3 is built from 17 residues. Germline CDR1 reads LGHNA; CDR2 reads YNFKEQ. Germline trimming cut 2 bases from V and 8 bases from J; bases unmatched to any gene: 11. Here the CDR3 reads CASSQQYVAGGRDEQFF. The CDR3 nucleotides are TGTGCCAGCAGCCAACAGTACGTAGCGGGGGGGCGAGATGAGCAGTTCTTC.

As regards this clone: The identical CDR3 is also encoded by other nucleotide sequences in the sample. The chain links TRBV13 to TRBJ2-3, with unresolved D. The V end lost 5 bases, the J end lost 1 base, and 4 bases lay between the germline ends. Germline V gene data show CDR1 as PRHDT and CDR2 as FYEKMQ (reference sequence). CDR3 length equals 12 residues. The CDR3 here is CASSPGTDTQYF. As DNA, the CDR3 is TGTGCCAGCAGCCCCGGCACAGATACGCAGTATTTT.

V is TRBV19 and J is TRBJ2-1, with D maybe TRBD1 (5 bases). This CDR3 has 13 amino acids. Trimming left V 5 bases short and J 5 bases short, with 10 bases between. The germline V gene has CDR1 LNHDA and CDR2 SQIVND (reference sequence). The DNA for the CDR3 is TGTGCCAGTAGTCCCACAGGAGACAATGAGCAGTTCTTC. Translation gives CASSPTGDNEQFF.

J is TRBJ2-6 and V is TRBV27; 9 nucleotides agree with TRBD1. This CDR3 spans 19 amino acids. The V segment lost 0 bases and the J segment 0 bases; nucleotides outside the gene matches: 6. Germline CDR1 MNHEY, CDR2 SMNVEV (reference sequence). CDR3 sequence: CASSLSGQGRSSGANVLTF. The CDR3 region has the DNA TGTGCCAGCAGTTTATCGGGACAGGGTAGGTCCTCTGGGGCCAACGTCCTGACTTTC.

This chain joins TRBV2 and TRBJ1-6; no definite D call. The V end lost 7 bases, the J end lost 5 bases, and 18 bases lay between the germline ends. Germline V gives CDR1 SNHLY, CDR2 FYNNEI. CDR3 length: 16 amino acids. The CDR3 spells CASMTIGSADNSPLHF. In DNA, the CDR3 is TGTGCCAGCATGACGATTGGGTCCGCCGATAATTCACCCCTCCACTTT. Complete variable domain (other parts from reference TRBV2 and TRBJ1-6): EPEVTQTPSHQVTQMGQEVILRCVPISNHLYFYWYRQILGQKVEFLVSFYNNEISEKSEIFDDQFSVERPDGSNFTLKIRSTKLEDSAMYFCASMTIGSADNSPLHFGNGTRLTVT.

The CDR3 sequence is CASSQDRTDYGYTF. CDR3 bases: TGCGCCAGCAGCCAAGATAGGACGGACTATGGCTACACCTTC. The gene calls are TRBV4-3 and TRBJ1-2; no reliable D call. The germline V gene encodes CDR1 LGHNA and CDR2 YSLEER. CDR3 size: 14 residues. With 0 bases removed from V and 3 bases from J, the gap between germline ends came to 8 bases.

The V call is TRBV4-3, the J call TRBJ1-1; the D is unclear. V lost 4 bases, J lost 3 bases, and 9 bases lay in between. The CDR3 loop spans 13 amino acids. Germline-derived CDR1 and CDR2 are LGHNA and YSLEER. This chain's CDR3 is CASSRASYTEAFF. The CDR3, as DNA: TGCGCCAGCAGCCGCGCCAGCTACACTGAAGCTTTCTTT.

The chain joins TRBV7-8 to TRBJ2-5; D is unclear. The CDR3 loop spans 12 amino acids. V was shortened by 8 bases and J by 7 bases, with 14 bases between the two germline ends. Germline CDR1 is SGHVS and CDR2 is FQNEAQ. The CDR3: CASEDQSVTQYF. CDR3 DNA sequence: TGTGCCAGCGAAGACCAGTCTGTGACCCAGTACTTC.

The chain is built from TRBV6-5 and TRBJ1-5; D remains ambiguous. Germline V gene data show CDR1 as MNHEY and CDR2 as SVGAGI. CDR3 length: 12 amino acids. V dropped 5 bases and J dropped 4 bases, with 6 bases sitting between them. Here the CDR3 reads CASSESNQPQHF. DNA for the CDR3: TGTGCCAGCAGTGAATCTAATCAGCCCCAGCATTTT.

This chain connects TRBV30 to TRBJ2-6; no clear D gene. V was trimmed by 3 bases and J by 0 bases, leaving 6 bases between them. The germline CDR1 and CDR2 sequences are GTSNPN and SVGIG (reference sequence). The CDR3 length is 14 residues. Here the CDR3 DNA reads TGTGCCTGGAGCTCCGGCTCTGGGGCCAACGTCCTGACTTTC. This encodes CAWSSGSGANVLTF.

Of note for this clone: One end of the junction is discordant with germline, which a read error may explain. The J gene is TRBJ2-1, the V gene TRBV9; 11 positions match TRBD2. In germline, CDR1 is SGDLS, CDR2 YYNGEE. The CDR3 sequence is 16 residues long. Here the CDR3 DNA reads TGTGCCAGCAGCCCTTATAGCGGGGGGGCGTGGAATGAGCAATTCTTC. Translation gives CASSPYSGGAWNEQFF.

The chain uses TRBV5-1 and TRBJ1-2; D uncertain. CDR1 and CDR2 (germline): SGHRS, YFSETQ. V was clipped by 0 bases and J by 4 bases, with 7 bases between them. This CDR3 region has 13 residues. CDR3 nucleotides: TGCGCCAGCAGCTTGGACTACGGCTATGGCTACACCTTC. It specifies CASSLDYGYGYTF.

The chain combines TRBV9 with TRBJ2-1, with D possibly being TRBD2 (5 bases). There are 15 residues in the CDR3. In germline, CDR1 is SGDLS, CDR2 YYNGEE. V lost 1 base to trimming and J lost 5 bases, with 13 bases between them. The CDR3 here is CASSVQDLANNEQFF. The CDR3 DNA reads TGTGCCAGCAGCGTACAGGACCTAGCCAACAATGAGCAGTTCTTC.

This clone was counted once. The chain links TRBV11-2 to TRBJ2-5; D perhaps matches TRBD2 (6 bases). Trimming left V 1 base short and J 1 base short, with 10 bases between. Germline CDR1 and CDR2: SGHAT and FQNNGV. CDR3 length: 15 amino acids. Here the CDR3 DNA reads TGTGCCAGCAGCTTAGGTGCGGGGAGCCAAGAGACCCAGTACTTC. It codes for CASSLGAGSQETQYF.

V and J are TRBV7-6 and TRBJ1-4; D gene uncertain. V was trimmed by 1 base and J by 8 bases, leaving 5 bases between them. There are 12 residues in the CDR3. Germline CDR1 and CDR2: SGHVS and FNYEAQ. The CDR3 is CASSLGAEKLFF. CDR3 nucleotide sequence: TGTGCCAGCAGCTTAGGGGCAGAAAAACTGTTTTTT.

The rearrangement joins TRBV7-9 to TRBJ2-7; no clear D. This CDR3 comprises 14 residues. V gave up 3 bases and J gave up 0 bases, with 9 bases separating them. CDR1 is SEHNR and CDR2 is FQNEAQ in the germline V gene (reference sequence). The CDR3 reads CASSFAPTSYEQYF. CDR3 sequence (DNA): TGTGCCAGCAGCTTTGCACCAACCTCCTACGAGCAGTACTTC.

The chain combines TRBV7-9 with TRBJ2-2, with D uncertain. Trimming removed 5 bases at V and 3 bases at J, with 4 bases between. Looked up from germline, CDR1 is SEHNR and CDR2 is FQNEAQ (reference sequence). This CDR3 contains 12 residues. The CDR3 here is CASSRDTGELFF. CDR3 DNA: TGTGCCAGCAGCCGAGACACCGGGGAGCTGTTTTTT.

This rearrangement joins TRBV29-1 to TRBJ2-5; 11 bases match TRBD2. CDR3 length: 16 residues. Germline CDR1 and CDR2: SQVTM and ANQGSEA. V shed 8 bases and J 0 bases; nucleotides not matched to a gene: 11. The DNA for the CDR3 is TGCAGCCATGCCCTAGCGGGGGGCCGGTACCAAGAGACCCAGTACTTC. It yields the protein CSHALAGGRYQETQYF.

This clone was counted once. This chain links TRBV10-3 with TRBJ1-1; D is perhaps TRBD1 (5 bases). The germline gives CDR1 ENHRY, CDR2 SYGVKD. The CDR3 runs 14 residues. Trimming stripped 10 bases from V and 1 base from J, with 16 bases between. In nucleotides, the CDR3 is TGTGCCACAAGTTTCAGGGATGCGAACACTGAAGCTTTCTTT. Translation: CATSFRDANTEAFF.